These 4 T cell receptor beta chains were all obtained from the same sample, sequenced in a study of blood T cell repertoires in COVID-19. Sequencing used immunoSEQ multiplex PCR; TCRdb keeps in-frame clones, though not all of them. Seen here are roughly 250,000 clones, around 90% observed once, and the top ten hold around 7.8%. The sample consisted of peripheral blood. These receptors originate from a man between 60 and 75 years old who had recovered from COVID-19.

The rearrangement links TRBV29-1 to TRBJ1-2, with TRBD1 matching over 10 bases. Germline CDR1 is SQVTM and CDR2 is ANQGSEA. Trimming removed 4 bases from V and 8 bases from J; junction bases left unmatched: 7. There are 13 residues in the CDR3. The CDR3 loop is CSVVGTGESGYTF. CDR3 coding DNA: TGCAGCGTTGTGGGGACAGGGGAATCAGGCTACACCTTC.

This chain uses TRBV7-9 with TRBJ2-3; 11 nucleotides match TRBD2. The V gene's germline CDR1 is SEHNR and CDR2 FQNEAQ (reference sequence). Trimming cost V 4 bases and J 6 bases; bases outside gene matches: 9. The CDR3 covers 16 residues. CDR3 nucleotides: TGTGCCAGCAGCTACTTTCAGGGACTAGCGGCCGATACGCAGTATTTT. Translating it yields CASSYFQGLAADTQYF.

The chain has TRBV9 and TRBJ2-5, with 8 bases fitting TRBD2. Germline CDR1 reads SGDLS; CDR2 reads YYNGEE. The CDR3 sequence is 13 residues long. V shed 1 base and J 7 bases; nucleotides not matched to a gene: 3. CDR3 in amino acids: CASSVSAGGTQYF. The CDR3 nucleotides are TGTGCCAGCAGCGTATCGGCGGGGGGGACCCAGTACTTC.

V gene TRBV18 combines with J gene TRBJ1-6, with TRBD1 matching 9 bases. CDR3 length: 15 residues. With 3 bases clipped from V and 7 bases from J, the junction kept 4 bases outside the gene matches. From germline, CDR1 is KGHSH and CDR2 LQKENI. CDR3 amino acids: CASSPLDRGNSPLHF. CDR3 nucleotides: TGTGCCAGCTCACCGCTCGACAGGGGGAATTCACCCCTCCACTTT.